The clone carrying this TCR beta chain has ten or more counts. The data derive from a study of T cell repertoires in cytomegalovirus infection. Looking at the study overall: Both a matching HLA type and CMV infection were indicated by public TCR beta signatures.

Each CDR3 protein is one row after TCRdb ran MiXCR on the reads. The sample carries 310,000 or so distinct CDR3 sequences, about 9.1% recorded once. The germline CDR1 and CDR2 sequences are MNHEY and SMNVEV (reference sequence). The CDR3 contains 15 residues. The germline V and J ends were trimmed by 3 bases and 3 bases, with 11 bases remaining between them. The chain recombines TRBV27 with TRBJ1-4; D not certain. The sequencing sample was made of PBMCs. This clonotype was sampled from a human donor in good health (CMV status not recorded). Some clones in this sample may be carry-over from other donors' samples. The CDR3 DNA follows: TGTGCCAGCAGTTTTCGGAGGGCCTCTAATGAAAAACTGTTTTTT. Amino acid sequence: CASSFRRASNEKLFF.